This T cell receptor (beta chain) is drawn from a study of tumor and adjacent non-tumor tissue in lung cancer. TCRbeta libraries were built with three rounds of nested PCR, modified from ARM-PCR. TCRdb itself ran the multiplex PCR reads through MiXCR, one entry per CDR3 protein. The sample lists roughly 200,000 distinct CDR3 sequences, around 70% occurring once. This sample's RNA came from whole unsorted tissue. There are 15 residues in the CDR3. Germline loops: CDR1 SGHAT, CDR2 FQNNGV. The ends were cut back, 1 base at V and 4 bases at J, with 11 bases in the middle. In regard to this clonotype: As the CDR3 is not closed by the conserved phenylalanine or tryptophan, this likely results from a read error.

This TCR was sampled from a man aged 60 to 75 with non-small cell lung cancer. The chain employs TRBV11-2 and TRBJ1-3; D is uncertain. Sequencing was done on a sample of lung tumor tissue. The CDR3, as DNA: TGTGCCAGCAGCTTAGGGTGTGGCCCGGGAAACACCATATATTTA. Its translation: CASSLGCGPGNTIYL.